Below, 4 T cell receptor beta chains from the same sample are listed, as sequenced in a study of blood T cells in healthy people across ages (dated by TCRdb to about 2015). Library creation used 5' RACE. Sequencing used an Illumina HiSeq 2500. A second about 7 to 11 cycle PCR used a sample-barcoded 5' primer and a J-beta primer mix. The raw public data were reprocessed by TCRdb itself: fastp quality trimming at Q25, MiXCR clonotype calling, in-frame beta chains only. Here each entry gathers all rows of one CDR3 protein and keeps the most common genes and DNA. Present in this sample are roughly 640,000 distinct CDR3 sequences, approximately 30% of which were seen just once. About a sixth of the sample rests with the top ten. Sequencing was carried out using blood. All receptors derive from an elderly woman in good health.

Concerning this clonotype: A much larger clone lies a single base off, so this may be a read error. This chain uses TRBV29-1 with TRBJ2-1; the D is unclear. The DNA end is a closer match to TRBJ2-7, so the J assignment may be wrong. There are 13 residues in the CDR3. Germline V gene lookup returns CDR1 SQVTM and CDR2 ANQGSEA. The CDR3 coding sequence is TGCAGCGTTGAAGAGGGCTCCTACAATGAGCAGTACTTC. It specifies CSVEEGSYNEQYF.

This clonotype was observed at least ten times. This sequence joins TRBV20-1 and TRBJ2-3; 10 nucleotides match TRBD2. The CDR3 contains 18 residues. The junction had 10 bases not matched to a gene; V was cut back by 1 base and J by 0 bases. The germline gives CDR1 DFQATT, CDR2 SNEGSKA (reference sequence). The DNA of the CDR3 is TGCAGTGCTAGAGGTCTAGCGGGGGCCATAGATAGCACAGATACGCAGTATTTT. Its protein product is CSARGLAGAIDSTDTQYF.

The CDR3 is CSVERLAEDNEQFF. The CDR3 DNA reads as TGCAGCGTTGAACGTCTAGCAGAAGACAATGAGCAGTTCTTC. The chain has TRBV29-1 and TRBJ2-1, with D perhaps TRBD2 (5 bases). Germline CDR1 SQVTM, CDR2 ANQGSEA. V shed 2 bases and J shed 5 bases, with 13 bases lying between them. The CDR3 totals 14 residues.

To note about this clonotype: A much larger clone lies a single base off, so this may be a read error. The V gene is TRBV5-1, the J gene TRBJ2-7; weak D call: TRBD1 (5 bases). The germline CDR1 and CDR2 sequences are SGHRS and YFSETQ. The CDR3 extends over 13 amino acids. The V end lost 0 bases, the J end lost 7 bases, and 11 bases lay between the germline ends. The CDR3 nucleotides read TGCGCCAGCAGCTTGGCCAGGGTGGGTGAGCAGTACTTC. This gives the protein CASSLARVGEQYF.